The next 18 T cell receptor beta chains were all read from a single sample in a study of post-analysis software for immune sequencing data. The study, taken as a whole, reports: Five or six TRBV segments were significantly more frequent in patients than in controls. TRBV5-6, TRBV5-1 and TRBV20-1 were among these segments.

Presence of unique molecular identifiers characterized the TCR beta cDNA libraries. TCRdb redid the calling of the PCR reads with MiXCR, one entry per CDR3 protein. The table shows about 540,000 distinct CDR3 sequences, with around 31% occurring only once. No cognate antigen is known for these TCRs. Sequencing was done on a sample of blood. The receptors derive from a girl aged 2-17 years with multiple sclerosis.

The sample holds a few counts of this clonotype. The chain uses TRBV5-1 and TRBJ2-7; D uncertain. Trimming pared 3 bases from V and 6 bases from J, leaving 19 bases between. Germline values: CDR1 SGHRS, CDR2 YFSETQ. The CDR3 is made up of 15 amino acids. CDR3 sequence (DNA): TGCGCCAGCAGCTCGACGGGCGAAAGCCTCTTCGAGCAGTACTTC. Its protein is CASSSTGESLFEQYF.

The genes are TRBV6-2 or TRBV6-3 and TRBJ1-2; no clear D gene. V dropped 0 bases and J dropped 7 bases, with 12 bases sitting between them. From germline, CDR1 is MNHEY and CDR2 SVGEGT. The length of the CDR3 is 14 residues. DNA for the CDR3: TGTGCCAGCAGTTACTCGAGTCGAACGGTTGGCTACACCTTC. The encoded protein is CASSYSSRTVGYTF.

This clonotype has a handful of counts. The CDR3, as DNA: TGTGCCAGCAGCCAAGAGGGGGAGGGGACTGAAGCTTTCTTT. Translating gives CASSQEGEGTEAFF. The J gene is TRBJ1-1, the V gene TRBV3-1; a weak D match, TRBD1 (5 bases). The CDR3 has 14 amino acids. Trimming removed 0 bases at V and 5 bases at J, with 10 bases between. Germline assignment: CDR1 LGHDT and CDR2 YNNKEL (reference sequence).

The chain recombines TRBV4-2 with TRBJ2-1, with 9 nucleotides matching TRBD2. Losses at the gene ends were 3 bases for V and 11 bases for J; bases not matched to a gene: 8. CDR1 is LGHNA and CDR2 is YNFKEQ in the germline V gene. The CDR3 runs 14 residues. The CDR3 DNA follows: TGTGCCAGCAGCCAGGTAGCGGGGGCCAAGAAGCAGTTCTTC. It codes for CASSQVAGAKKQFF.

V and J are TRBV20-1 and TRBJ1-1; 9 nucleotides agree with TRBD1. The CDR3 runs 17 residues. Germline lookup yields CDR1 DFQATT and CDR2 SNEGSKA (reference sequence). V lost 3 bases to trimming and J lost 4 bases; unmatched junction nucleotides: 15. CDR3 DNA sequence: TGCAGTGCTAGCCTCGAGTGGGGGACAGGGTTTAGCACTGAAGCTTTCTTT. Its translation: CSASLEWGTGFSTEAFF.

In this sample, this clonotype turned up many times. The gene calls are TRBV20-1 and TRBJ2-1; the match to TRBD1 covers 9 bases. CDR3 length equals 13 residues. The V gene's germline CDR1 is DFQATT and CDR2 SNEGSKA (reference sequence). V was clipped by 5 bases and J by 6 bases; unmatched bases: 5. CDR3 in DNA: TGCAGTGCTCCGGGACAGGGCTCCAATGAGCAGTTCTTC. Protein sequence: CSAPGQGSNEQFF.

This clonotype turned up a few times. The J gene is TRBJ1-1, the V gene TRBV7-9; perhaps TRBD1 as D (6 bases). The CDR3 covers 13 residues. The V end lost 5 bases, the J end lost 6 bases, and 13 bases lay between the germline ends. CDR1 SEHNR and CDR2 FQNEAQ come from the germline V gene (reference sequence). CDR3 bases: TGTGCCAGCAGCCGTTGGGACATTCCTGAAGCTTTCTTT. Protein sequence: CASSRWDIPEAFF.

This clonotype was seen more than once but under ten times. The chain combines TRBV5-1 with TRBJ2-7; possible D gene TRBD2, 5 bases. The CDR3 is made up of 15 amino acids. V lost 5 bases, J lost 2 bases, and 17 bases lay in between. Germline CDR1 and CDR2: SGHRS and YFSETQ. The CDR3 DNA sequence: TGCGCCAGCAGACCCGCGGGTGCTAGCCCCTACGAGCAGTACTTC. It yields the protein CASRPAGASPYEQYF.

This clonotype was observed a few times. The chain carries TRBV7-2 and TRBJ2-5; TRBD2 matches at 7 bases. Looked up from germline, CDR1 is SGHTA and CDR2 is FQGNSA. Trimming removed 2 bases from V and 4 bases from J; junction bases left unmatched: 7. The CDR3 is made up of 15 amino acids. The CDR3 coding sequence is TGTGCCAGCAGCTTACCGGGACTAACGGGAGAGACCCAGTACTTC. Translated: CASSLPGLTGETQYF.

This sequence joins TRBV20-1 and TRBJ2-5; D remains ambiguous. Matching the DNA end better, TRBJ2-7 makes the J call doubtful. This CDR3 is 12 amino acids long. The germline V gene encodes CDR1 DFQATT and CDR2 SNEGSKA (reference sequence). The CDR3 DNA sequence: TGCAGTGCCCTCTCCTTTGCCTACGAGCAGTACTTC. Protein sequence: CSALSFAYEQYF.

The CDR3 reads CATQLGPNTEAFF. CDR3 in DNA: TGTGCCACCCAGCTTGGACCGAACACTGAAGCTTTCTTT. This rearrangement joins TRBV11-2 to TRBJ1-1; D gene unclear. Germline CDR1 and CDR2: SGHAT and FQNNGV. The V gene lost 10 bases and the J gene lost 1 base, with 13 bases spanning the gap. CDR3 length: 13 residues.

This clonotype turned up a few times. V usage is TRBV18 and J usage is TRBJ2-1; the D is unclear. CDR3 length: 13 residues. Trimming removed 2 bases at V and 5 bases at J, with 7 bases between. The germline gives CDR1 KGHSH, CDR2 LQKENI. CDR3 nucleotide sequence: TGTGCCAGCTCACCATTACCAGACAATGAGCAGTTCTTC. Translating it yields CASSPLPDNEQFF. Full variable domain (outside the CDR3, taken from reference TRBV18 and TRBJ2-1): NAGVMQNPRHLVRRRGQEARLRCSPMKGHSHVYWYRQLPEEGLKFMVYLQKENIIDESGMPKERFSAEFPKEGPSILRIQQVVRGDSAAYFCASSPLPDNEQFFGPGTRLTVL.

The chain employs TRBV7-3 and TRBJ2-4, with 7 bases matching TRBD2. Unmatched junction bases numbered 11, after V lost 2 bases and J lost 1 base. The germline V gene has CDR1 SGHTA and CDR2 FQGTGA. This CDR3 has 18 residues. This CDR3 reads CASSLWPVTGGAKNIQYF. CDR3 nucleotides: TGTGCCAGCAGCTTATGGCCCGTCACCGGGGGGGCCAAAAACATTCAGTACTTC.

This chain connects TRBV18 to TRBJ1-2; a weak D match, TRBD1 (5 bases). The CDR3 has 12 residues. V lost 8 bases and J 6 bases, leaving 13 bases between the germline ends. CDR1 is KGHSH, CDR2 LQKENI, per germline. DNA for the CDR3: TGTGCCAGCCGGAGGGGCGAGGATGGCTACACCTTC. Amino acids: CASRRGEDGYTF.

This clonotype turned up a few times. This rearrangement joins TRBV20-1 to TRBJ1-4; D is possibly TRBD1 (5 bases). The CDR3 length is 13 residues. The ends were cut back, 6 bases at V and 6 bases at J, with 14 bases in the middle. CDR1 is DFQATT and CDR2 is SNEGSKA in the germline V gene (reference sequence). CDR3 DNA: TGCAGTGCAACTACTGGACAAGATGAAAAACTGTTTTTT. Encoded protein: CSATTGQDEKLFF.

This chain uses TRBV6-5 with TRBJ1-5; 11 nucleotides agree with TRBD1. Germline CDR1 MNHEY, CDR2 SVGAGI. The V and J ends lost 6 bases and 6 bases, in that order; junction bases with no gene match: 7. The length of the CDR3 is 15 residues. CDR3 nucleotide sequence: TGTGCCAGCAGCCGAGGGACAGGGGGACGTCAGCCCCAGCATTTT. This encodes CASSRGTGGRQPQHF.

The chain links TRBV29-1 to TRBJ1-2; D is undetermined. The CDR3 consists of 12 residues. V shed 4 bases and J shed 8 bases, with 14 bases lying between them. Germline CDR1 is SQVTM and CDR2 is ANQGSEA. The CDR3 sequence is CSVGGSWLGYTF. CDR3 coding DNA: TGCAGCGTTGGTGGCAGTTGGTTAGGCTACACCTTC.

The CDR3 spells CASKTGYSGANVLTF. DNA for the CDR3: TGTGCCTCAAAGACAGGTTACTCTGGGGCCAACGTCCTGACTTTC. The chain recombines TRBV5-6 with TRBJ2-6; TRBD1 is a possible D gene (6 bases). Trimming cost V 10 bases and J 0 bases, with 14 bases left between them. From germline, CDR1 is SGHDT and CDR2 YYEEEE. The length of the CDR3 is 15 residues.